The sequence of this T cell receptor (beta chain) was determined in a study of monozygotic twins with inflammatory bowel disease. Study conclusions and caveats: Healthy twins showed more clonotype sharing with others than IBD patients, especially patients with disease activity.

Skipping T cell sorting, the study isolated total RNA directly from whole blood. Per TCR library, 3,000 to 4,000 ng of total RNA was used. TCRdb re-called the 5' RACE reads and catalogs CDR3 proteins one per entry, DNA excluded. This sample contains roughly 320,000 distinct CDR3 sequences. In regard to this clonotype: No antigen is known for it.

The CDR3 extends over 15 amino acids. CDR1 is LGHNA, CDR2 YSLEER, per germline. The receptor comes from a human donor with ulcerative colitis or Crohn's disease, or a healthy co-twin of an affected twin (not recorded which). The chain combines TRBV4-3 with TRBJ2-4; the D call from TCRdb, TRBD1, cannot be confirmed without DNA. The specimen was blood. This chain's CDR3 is CASSQGQGSGNIQYF.